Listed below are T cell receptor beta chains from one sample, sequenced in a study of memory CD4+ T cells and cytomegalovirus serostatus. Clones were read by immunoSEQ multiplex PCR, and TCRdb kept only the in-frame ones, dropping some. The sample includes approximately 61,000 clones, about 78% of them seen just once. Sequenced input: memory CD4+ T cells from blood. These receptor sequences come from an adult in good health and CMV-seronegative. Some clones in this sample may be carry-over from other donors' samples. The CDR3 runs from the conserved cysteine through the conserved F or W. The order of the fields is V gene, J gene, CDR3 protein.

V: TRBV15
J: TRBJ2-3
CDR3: CATSREATRGGDTQYF

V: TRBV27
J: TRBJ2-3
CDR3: CASSFTGMGRTDTQYF

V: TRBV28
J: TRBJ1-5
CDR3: CASSFLAGGTPQHF

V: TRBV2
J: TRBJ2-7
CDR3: CASRGDGGYEQYF

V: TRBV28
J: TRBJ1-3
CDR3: CASSLRQGAGNTIYF

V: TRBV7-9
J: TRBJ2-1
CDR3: CASSSGTTGDEQFF

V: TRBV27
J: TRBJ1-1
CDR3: CASSFDRLNTEAFF

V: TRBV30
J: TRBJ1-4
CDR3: CAWSGSTNEKLFF

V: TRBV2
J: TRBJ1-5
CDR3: CASQDRGYQPQHF

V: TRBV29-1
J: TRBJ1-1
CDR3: CSAEGRWDTEAFF

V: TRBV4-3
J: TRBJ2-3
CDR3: CASSQALAGNPTDTQYF

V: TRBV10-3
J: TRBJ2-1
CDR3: CATKFSSPGNEQFF

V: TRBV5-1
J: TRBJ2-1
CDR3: CASSLLISYNEQFF

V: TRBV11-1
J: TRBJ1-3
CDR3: CASGNGNTIYF

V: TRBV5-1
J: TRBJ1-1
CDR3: CASSTGQGGEDTEAFF

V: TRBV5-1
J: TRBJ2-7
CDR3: CASTPLPGQGGEQYF

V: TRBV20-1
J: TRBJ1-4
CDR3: CSARNEKLFF

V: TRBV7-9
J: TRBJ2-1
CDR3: CASFKKVAGGKQFF

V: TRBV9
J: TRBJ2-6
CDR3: CASSVATGGSSGANVLTF

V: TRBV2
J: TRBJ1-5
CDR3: CASSKTGVGQPQHF

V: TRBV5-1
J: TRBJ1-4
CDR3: CASSLNPGPTNEKLFF

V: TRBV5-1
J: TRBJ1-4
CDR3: CASSADSTNEKLFF

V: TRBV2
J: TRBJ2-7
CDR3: CASRAFGSEQYF

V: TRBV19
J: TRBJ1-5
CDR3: CASSLLNQPQHF

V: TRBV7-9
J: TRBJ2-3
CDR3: CASRRQGVKGDTQYF

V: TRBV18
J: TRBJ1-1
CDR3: CASSPLALNTEAFF

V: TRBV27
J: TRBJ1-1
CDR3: CASSFRAGNTEAFF

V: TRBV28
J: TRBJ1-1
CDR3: CASRVGSAMNTEAFF

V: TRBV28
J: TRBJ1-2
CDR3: CATASGRAGRSYGYTF

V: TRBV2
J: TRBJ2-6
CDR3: CASTGGYSGANVLTF

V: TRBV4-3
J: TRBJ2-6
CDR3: CARTGAGANVLTF